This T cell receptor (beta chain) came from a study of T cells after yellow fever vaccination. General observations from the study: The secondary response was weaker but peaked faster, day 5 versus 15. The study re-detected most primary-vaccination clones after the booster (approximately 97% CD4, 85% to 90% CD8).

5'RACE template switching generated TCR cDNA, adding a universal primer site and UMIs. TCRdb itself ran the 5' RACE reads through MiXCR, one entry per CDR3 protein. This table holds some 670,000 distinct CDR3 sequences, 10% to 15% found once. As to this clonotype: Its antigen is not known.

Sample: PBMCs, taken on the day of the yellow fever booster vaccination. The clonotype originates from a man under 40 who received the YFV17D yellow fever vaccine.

The DNA of the CDR3 is TGCGCCAGCAGTCAATCTGGGCAGGGGCACCCCAATCACACCGGGGAGCTGTTTTTT. Translating gives CASSQSGQGHPNHTGELFF. The chain has TRBV23-1 and TRBJ2-2, with TRBD1 as a possible D gene (6 bases). TRBV23-1 is an open reading frame, and its role is uncertain. V was pared by 0 bases and J by 3 bases, with 20 bases between. The CDR3 runs 19 residues.